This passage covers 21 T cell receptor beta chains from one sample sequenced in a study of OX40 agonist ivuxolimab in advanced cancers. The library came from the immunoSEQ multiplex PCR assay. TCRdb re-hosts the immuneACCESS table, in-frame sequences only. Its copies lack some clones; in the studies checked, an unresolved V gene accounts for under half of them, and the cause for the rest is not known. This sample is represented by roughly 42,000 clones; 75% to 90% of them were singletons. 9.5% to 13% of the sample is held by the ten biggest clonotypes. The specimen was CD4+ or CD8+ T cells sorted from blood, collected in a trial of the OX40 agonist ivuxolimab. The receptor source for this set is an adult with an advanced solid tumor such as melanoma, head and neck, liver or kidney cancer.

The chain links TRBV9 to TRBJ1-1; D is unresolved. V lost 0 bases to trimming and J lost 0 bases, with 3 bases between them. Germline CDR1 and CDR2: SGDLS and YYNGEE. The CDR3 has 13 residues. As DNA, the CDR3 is TGTGCCAGCAGCGTAGATTTGAACACTGAAGCTTTCTTT. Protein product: CASSVDLNTEAFF.

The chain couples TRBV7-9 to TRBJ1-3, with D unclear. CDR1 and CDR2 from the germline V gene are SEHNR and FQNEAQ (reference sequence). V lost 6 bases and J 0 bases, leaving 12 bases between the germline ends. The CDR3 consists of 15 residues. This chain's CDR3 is CASRPDGNSGNTIYF. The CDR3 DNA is TGTGCCAGCAGGCCAGACGGTAACTCTGGAAACACCATATATTTT.

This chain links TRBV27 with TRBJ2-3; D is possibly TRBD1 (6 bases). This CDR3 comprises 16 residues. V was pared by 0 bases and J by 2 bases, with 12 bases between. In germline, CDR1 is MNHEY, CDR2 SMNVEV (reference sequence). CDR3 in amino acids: CASSLSHREITDTQYF. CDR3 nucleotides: TGTGCCAGCAGTTTATCCCACAGGGAGATCACAGATACGCAGTATTTT.

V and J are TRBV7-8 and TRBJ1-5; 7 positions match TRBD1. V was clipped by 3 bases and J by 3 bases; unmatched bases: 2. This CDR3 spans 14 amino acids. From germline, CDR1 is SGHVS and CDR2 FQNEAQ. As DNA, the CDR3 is TGTGCCAGCAGCTTGGGACAGATCAATCAGCCCCAGCATTTT. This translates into CASSLGQINQPQHF.

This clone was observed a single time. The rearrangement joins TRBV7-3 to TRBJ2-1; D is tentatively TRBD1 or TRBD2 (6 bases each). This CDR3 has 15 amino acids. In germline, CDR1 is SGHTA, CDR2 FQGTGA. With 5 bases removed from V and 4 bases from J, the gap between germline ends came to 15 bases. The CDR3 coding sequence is TGTGCCAGCAGCCCCATCCGGGGGCCTTACAATGAGCAGTTCTTC. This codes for CASSPIRGPYNEQFF.

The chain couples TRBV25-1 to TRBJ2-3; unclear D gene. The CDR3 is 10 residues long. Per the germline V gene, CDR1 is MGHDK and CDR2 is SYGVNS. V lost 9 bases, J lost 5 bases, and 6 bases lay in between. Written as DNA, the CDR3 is TGTGCCAGTCTAGGAGATACGCAGTATTTT. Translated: CASLGDTQYF.

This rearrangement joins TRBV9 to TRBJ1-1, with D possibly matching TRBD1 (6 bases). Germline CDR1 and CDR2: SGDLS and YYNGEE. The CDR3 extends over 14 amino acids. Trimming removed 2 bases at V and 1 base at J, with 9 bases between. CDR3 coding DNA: TGTGCCAGCAGCGTGGGGGGCGCGAACACTGAAGCTTTCTTT. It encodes CASSVGGANTEAFF.

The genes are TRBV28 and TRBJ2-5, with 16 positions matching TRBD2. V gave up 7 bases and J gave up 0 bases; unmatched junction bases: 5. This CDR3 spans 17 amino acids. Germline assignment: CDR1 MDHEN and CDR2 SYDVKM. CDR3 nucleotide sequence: TGTGCCAGCATAGGGACTAGCGGGAGGGCCTACCAAGAGACCCAGTACTTC. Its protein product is CASIGTSGRAYQETQYF.

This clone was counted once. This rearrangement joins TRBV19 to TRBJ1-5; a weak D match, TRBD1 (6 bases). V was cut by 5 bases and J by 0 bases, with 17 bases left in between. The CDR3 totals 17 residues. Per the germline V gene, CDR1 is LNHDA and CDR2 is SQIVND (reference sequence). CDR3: CASSVTGTLYSNQPQHF. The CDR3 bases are TGTGCCAGTAGTGTTACCGGGACACTCTATAGCAATCAGCCCCAGCATTTT. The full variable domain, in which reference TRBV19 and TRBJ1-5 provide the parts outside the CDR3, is DGGITQSPKYLFRKEGQNVTLSCEQNLNHDAMYWYRQDPGQGLRLIYYSQIVNDFQKGDIAEGYSVSREKKESFPLTVTSAQKNPTAFYLCASSVTGTLYSNQPQHFGDGTRLSIL.

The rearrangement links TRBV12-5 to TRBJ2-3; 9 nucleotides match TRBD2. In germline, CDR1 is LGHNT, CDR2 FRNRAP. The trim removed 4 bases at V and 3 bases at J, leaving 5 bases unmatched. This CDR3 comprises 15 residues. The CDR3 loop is CASGYSGSATDTQYF. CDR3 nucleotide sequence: TGTGCTAGTGGTTATAGCGGGAGTGCGACAGATACGCAGTATTTT.

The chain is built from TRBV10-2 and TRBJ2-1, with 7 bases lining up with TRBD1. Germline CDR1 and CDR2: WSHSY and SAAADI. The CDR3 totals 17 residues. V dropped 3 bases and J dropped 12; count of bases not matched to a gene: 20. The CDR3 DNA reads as TGCGCCAGCAGTGATCGGGGACAGCCCAATCCCCACTTTGGGCAGTTCTTC. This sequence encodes CASSDRGQPNPHFGQFF.

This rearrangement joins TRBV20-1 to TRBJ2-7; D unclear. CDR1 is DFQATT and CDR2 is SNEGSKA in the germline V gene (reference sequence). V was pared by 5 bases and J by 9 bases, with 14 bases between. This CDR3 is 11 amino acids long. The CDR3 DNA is TGCAGTGCTTCCCCTACCGCGTGGCAGTACTTC. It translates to CSASPTAWQYF.

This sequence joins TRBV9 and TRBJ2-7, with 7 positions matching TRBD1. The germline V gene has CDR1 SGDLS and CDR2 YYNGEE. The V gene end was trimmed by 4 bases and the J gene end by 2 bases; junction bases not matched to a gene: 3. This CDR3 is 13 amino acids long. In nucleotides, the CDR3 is TGTGCCAGCAGCCCCGACAGGGCCTACGAGCAGTACTTC. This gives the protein CASSPDRAYEQYF.

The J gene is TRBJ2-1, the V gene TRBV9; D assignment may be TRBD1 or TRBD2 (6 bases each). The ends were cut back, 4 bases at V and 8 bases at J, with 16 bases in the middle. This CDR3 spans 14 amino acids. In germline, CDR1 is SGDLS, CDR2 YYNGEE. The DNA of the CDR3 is TGTGCCAGCAGCCCGGAGGGCCCAGGGGATGAGCAGTTCTTC. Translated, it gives CASSPEGPGDEQFF.

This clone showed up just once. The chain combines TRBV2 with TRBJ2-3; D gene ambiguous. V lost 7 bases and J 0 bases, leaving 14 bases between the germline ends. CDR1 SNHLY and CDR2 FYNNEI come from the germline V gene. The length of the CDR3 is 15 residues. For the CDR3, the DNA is TGTGCCAGCACCTTGGCACCCCCTAGCACAGATACGCAGTATTTT. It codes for CASTLAPPSTDTQYF.

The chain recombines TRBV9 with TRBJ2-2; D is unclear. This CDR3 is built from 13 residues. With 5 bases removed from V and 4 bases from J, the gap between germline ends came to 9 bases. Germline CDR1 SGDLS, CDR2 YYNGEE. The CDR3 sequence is CASSALATGELFF. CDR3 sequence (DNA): TGTGCCAGCAGTGCCTTGGCCACCGGGGAGCTGTTTTTT.

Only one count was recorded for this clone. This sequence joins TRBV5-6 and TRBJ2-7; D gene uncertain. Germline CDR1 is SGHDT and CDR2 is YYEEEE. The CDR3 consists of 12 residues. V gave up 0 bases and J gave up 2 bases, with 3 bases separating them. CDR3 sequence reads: CASSLATYEQYF. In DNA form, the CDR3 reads TGTGCCAGCAGCTTGGCGACCTACGAGCAGTACTTC.

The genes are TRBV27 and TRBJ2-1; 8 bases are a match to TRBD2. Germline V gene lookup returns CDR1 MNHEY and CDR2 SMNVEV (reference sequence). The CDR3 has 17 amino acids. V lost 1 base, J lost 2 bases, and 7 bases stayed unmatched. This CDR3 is CASSLFSGTRTYNEQFF. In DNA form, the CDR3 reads TGTGCCAGCAGTTTATTTTCGGGGACTAGAACCTACAATGAGCAGTTCTTC.

DNA for the CDR3: TGTGCCAGCAGTGAAGCTGGCCGCCCGAGCGGAGTAGAGACCCAGTACTTC. Its translation is CASSEAGRPSGVETQYF. The V gene is TRBV6-1, the J gene TRBJ2-5; the D gene is possibly TRBD2 (5 bases). CDR1 MNHNS and CDR2 SASEGT come from the germline V gene. The CDR3 is 17 residues long. V lost 0 bases and J 4 bases, leaving 18 bases between the germline ends.

The CDR3 nucleotides are TGTGCCTGGAGGGAACGATATGGCTACACCTTC. Protein: CAWRERYGYTF. The chain recombines TRBV30 with TRBJ1-2; D ambiguous. Germline CDR1 GTSNPN, CDR2 SVGIG (reference sequence). This CDR3 has 11 amino acids. Trimming removed 3 bases from V and 5 bases from J, with 7 bases in between.

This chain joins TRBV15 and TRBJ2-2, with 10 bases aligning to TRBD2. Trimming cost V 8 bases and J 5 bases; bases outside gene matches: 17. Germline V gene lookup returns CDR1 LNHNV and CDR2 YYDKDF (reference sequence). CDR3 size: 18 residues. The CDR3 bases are TGTGCCACCCTTAGCGGGGGGACGAATATTGGGCGTACCGGGGAGCTGTTTTTT. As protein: CATLSGGTNIGRTGELFF.